This record looks at one T cell receptor beta chain sequence and its context. Its antigen is not identified. The time point was: newly diagnosed GD, antithyroid drugs for less than 3 months. After RNA was extracted from PBMCs, the TCR library was made from it. This sample is part of a study of regulatory T cells in long-lasting Graves disease. Regarding the study as a whole: Researchers reported studying only peripheral blood, not thyroid tissue. Newly diagnosed patients shared more than 750 public clonotypes; persistent patients shared approximately 2,700. Persistent disease exhibited a predilection for TRBV28, TRBJ1-2 and TRBJ2-5.

Arm-PCR with iRepertoire HTBI primers amplified the CDR3 regions for these TCR beta libraries. TCRdb reprocessed the multiplex PCR reads with MiXCR, giving one entry per CDR3 protein. The sample lists hundreds of thousands of distinct CDR3 sequences; roughly 15% were seen once. V lost 5 bases and J lost 1, with 8 bases in between. The CDR3 runs to 13 residues. From germline, CDR1 is SGHTA and CDR2 FQGNSA. The same data also went into a second study, on T cells in Graves' hyperthyroidism and ophthalmopathy. That work states: The primer set for the first-round RT-PCR of the TCR CDR3 was HTBI.

The chain employs TRBV7-2 and TRBJ2-5, with D possibly TRBD2 on 5 matching bases. The clonotype originates from a woman in her 30s with Graves disease. The material was peripheral blood mononuclear cells (PBMCs), obtained at new diagnosis, from a patient treated with antithyroid drugs. The CDR3 here is CASSRTPQETQYF. The CDR3, as DNA: TGTGCCAGCAGCCGGACTCCCCAAGAGACCCAGTACTTC.